A single sample gave rise to the 11 T cell receptor beta chains below, sequenced in a study of T cell responses to AZD1222 COVID-19 vaccine. Generated by immunoSEQ multiplex PCR, the TCRdb table keeps only in-frame clones and is missing some. The data contain more than 85,000 clones, about 90% of them singletons. The sequencing here drew on peripheral blood, taken 28 days after the second AZD1222 dose. The source is an adult who received the AZD1222 COVID-19 vaccine.

The gene calls are TRBV7-3 and TRBJ2-7; D could derive from TRBD1 or TRBD2 (5 bases each). The germline gives CDR1 SGHTA, CDR2 FQGTGA. The CDR3 is 13 amino acids. V lost 2 bases to trimming and J lost 2 bases, with 7 bases between them. CDR3 sequence reads: CASSLQGAYEQYF. The CDR3 coding sequence is TGTGCCAGCAGCTTACAGGGAGCCTACGAGCAGTACTTC.

The chain combines TRBV28 with TRBJ2-7; 10 bases align to TRBD2. The germline V gene encodes CDR1 MDHEN and CDR2 SYDVKM. The ends lost 5 bases at V and 2 bases at J; junction bases unmatched: 9. The CDR3 loop spans 16 amino acids. The CDR3 nucleotides are TGTGCCAGCAGTCCCTCATCTAGCGGGAGAACCTACGAGCAGTACTTC. This encodes CASSPSSSGRTYEQYF. The whole variable domain, filled in from reference TRBV28 and TRBJ2-7, reads DVKVTQSSRYLVKRTGEKVFLECVQDMDHENMFWYRQDPGLGLRLIYFSYDVKMKEKGDIPEGYSVSREKKERFSLILESASTNQTSMYLCASSPSSSGRTYEQYFGPGTRLTVT.

V is TRBV11-2 and J is TRBJ1-4; D call uncertain. From germline, CDR1 is SGHAT and CDR2 FQNNGV. CDR3 size: 11 residues. V shed 0 bases and J shed 13 bases, with 6 bases lying between them. The CDR3 reads CASSLDGVLFF. The CDR3 DNA reads as TGTGCCAGCAGCTTAGATGGAGTACTGTTTTTT. Looking up the rest from reference TRBV11-2 and TRBJ1-4 gives the full variable domain: EAGVAQSPRYKIIEKRQSVAFWCNPISGHATLYWYQQILGQGPKLLIQFQNNGVVDDSQLPKDRFSAERLKGVDSTLKIQPAKLEDSAVYLCASSLDGVLFFGSGTQLSVL.

V and J are TRBV5-4 and TRBJ1-1; a possible D gene is TRBD1 (5 bases). Trimming removed 4 bases at V and 8 bases at J, with 15 bases between. Germline CDR1 and CDR2: SGHNT and YYREEE (reference sequence). The CDR3 has 13 residues. The CDR3 is CASSGMDKSEAFF. CDR3 nucleotides: TGTGCCAGCAGCGGCATGGACAAGTCCGAAGCTTTCTTT.

This chain connects TRBV12-3 or TRBV12-4 to TRBJ1-1, with D uncertain. Trimming stripped 5 bases from V and 0 bases from J, with 7 bases between. The CDR3 spans 13 residues. The CDR3 DNA is TGTGCCAGCAGTCCGGGGTTGAACACTGAAGCTTTCTTT. This encodes CASSPGLNTEAFF.

This rearrangement joins TRBV7-2 to TRBJ2-2; TRBD2 is a possible D gene (7 bases). The germline CDR1 and CDR2 sequences are SGHTA and FQGNSA. V lost 5 bases, J lost 6 bases, and 19 bases lay in between. The CDR3 sequence is 16 residues long. CDR3 in amino acids: CASSGGGSMRSGELFF. In DNA, the CDR3 is TGTGCCAGCAGCGGGGGGGGCTCCATGCGCTCCGGGGAGCTGTTTTTT.

The V gene is TRBV29-1, the J gene TRBJ2-1; perhaps TRBD2 as D (5 bases). The CDR3 consists of 13 residues. Germline assignment: CDR1 SQVTM and CDR2 ANQGSEA. V lost 2 bases and J 5 bases, leaving 10 bases between the germline ends. The CDR3 DNA reads TGCAGCGTTGAACGGGGTTTGGACAATGAGCAGTTCTTC. It specifies CSVERGLDNEQFF.

The J gene is TRBJ1-3, the V gene TRBV30; no definite D call. This CDR3 has 15 amino acids. Per the germline V gene, CDR1 is GTSNPN and CDR2 is SVGIG (reference sequence). V was trimmed by 1 base and J by 0 bases, leaving 10 bases between them. The CDR3 loop is CAWSEGISSGNTIYF. The CDR3 DNA sequence: TGTGCCTGGAGTGAAGGGATTAGCTCTGGAAACACCATATATTTT.

This clone was detected a few times. The chain has TRBV6-5 and TRBJ1-6, with a weak D call TRBD1 (6 bases). The length of the CDR3 is 14 residues. Trimming shortened V by 2 bases and J by 6 bases, and 8 bases separated the two germline ends. The germline CDR1 and CDR2 sequences are MNHEY and SVGAGI. The CDR3, as DNA: TGTGCCAGCAGTTACGACAGGACTAATTCACCCCTCCACTTT. This codes for CASSYDRTNSPLHF.

V gene TRBV10-3 combines with J gene TRBJ1-3, with D unresolved. Germline V gene data show CDR1 as ENHRY and CDR2 as SYGVKD. This CDR3 comprises 15 residues. The germline V and J ends were trimmed by 0 bases and 1 base, with 7 bases remaining between them. Written as DNA, the CDR3 is TGTGCCATCAGTGAGTCCTTTGGGTCTGGAAACACCATATATTTT. Translation: CAISESFGSGNTIYF.

J is TRBJ1-3 and V is TRBV7-3; D call uncertain. Germline values: CDR1 SGHTA, CDR2 FQGTGA. V was cut by 2 bases and J by 4 bases, with 12 bases left in between. This CDR3 comprises 15 residues. CDR3 region: CASSLDYGDGNTIYF. CDR3 DNA: TGTGCCAGCAGCTTAGATTATGGTGACGGAAACACCATATATTTT. Full variable domain (missing parts from reference TRBV7-3 and TRBJ1-3): GAGVSQTPSNKVTEKGKYVELRCDPISGHTALYWYRQSLGQGPEFLIYFQGTGAADDSGLPNDRFFAVRPEGSVSTLKIQRTERGDSAVYLCASSLDYGDGNTIYFGEGSWLTVV.